Below, 4 T cell receptor beta chains from the same sample are listed, as sequenced in a study of graft-versus-host responses after intestinal transplantation. For these receptors, no antigen is known. The repertoire was sequenced with immunoSEQ multiplex PCR; TCRdb's copy has only in-frame clones and lacks some. The table lists 70,000 to 95,000 clones, 75% to 90% of them singletons. The material was unstimulated CD4+ T cells sorted from spleen or lymph node cells, obtained before intestinal transplant. The receptor source for this set is a human donor who received an intestinal transplant.

The chain employs TRBV5-6 and TRBJ1-1; a possible D gene is TRBD1 (5 bases). Deletions cut 3 bases from V and 5 bases from J, with 17 bases between. This CDR3 comprises 15 residues. The V gene's germline CDR1 is SGHDT and CDR2 YYEEEE. CDR3 DNA sequence: TGTGCCAGCAGCTATGAAGCCGGGGGTTGGACTGAAGCTTTCTTT. Its protein is CASSYEAGGWTEAFF.

The rearrangement uses TRBV6-6 and TRBJ2-1; no firm D call. This CDR3 has 14 residues. Germline CDR1 and CDR2: MNHNY and SVGAGI (reference sequence). The V gene lost 6 bases and the J gene lost 0 bases, with 9 bases spanning the gap. The CDR3 DNA reads TGTGCCAGCAGAACCCGGAGCTCCTACAATGAGCAGTTCTTC. This encodes CASRTRSSYNEQFF.

The chain employs TRBV11-2 and TRBJ2-7; D possibly corresponds to TRBD2 (5 bases). CDR3 length: 14 residues. The ends were cut back, 1 base at V and 3 bases at J, with 10 bases in the middle. The germline V gene encodes CDR1 SGHAT and CDR2 FQNNGV. The DNA of the CDR3 is TGTGCCAGCAGCTTAGTTCCGGGAAGCTACGAGCAGTACTTC. Translated, it gives CASSLVPGSYEQYF.

This chain's CDR3 is CASSLVSGWDEQFF. The CDR3 DNA reads TGCGCCAGCAGCTTGGTGTCCGGGTGGGATGAGCAGTTCTTC. The J gene is TRBJ2-1, the V gene TRBV5-1, with unresolved D. The V and J ends lost 0 bases and 8 bases respectively, with 12 bases between them. Per the germline V gene, CDR1 is SGHRS and CDR2 is YFSETQ. This CDR3 region has 14 residues.